This T cell receptor (beta chain) was identified in a study of shared clonotypes between healthy human individuals. Whole-study context: Donors, aged 18 to 49, were two women and three men.

Every contributor of samples was a Caucasian grown-up residing in Nashville, Tennessee. Genomic DNA of every subset was divided equally among multiple immunoSEQ plates. Replicate PCRs run on sorted subsets employed approximately 180 ng DNA, 30,000 to 35,000 T cell genomes. The repertoire was sequenced with immunoSEQ multiplex PCR; TCRdb's copy has only in-frame clones and lacks some. The profile shows approximately 350,000 clones, around 96% of them singletons. This CDR3 comprises 14 residues. Germline V gene sequence: CDR1 SGHAT, CDR2 FQNNGV. The junction had 6 bases not matched to a gene; V was cut back by 5 bases and J by 6 bases.

This TCR came from a man aged 25 to 40 in good health. The material sequenced was memory CD8+ T cells sorted from blood. Noted subset: CD45RO+ cells pooled with CCR7-negative TemRA cells. The chain couples TRBV11-2 to TRBJ1-2, with 10 bases aligning to TRBD1. The CDR3 bases are TGTGCCAGCAGCCCCTTGACAGGGGGCCATGGCTACACCTTC. Translating it yields CASSPLTGGHGYTF.